This entry lists 6 T cell receptor beta chains sequenced from one sample in a study of identical twins (dated by TCRdb to about 2016). The method behind the library was 5' RACE. The instrument was an Illumina HiSeq 2000. Using fastp trimming at Q25 and MiXCR clonotype assembly, TCRdb reanalyzed the public sequencing data and kept in-frame beta chains. Entries are consolidated by CDR3 protein sequence, retaining the most common genes and DNA. Recorded for this sample are under 500,000 distinct CDR3 sequences; roughly an eighth of them occurred a single time. The ten largest clones represent approximately 1% of the sample. This sample was also put to use in a study of yellow fever vaccine responses in identical twins.

The sequencing input was CD4+ T cells sorted from blood. These receptor sequences come from a woman aged 18-29 years in good health.

Concerning this clonotype itself: Germline is not matched at one junction end, which may reflect a read error. This chain connects TRBV18 to TRBJ2-1; TRBD2 aligns across 14 bases. CDR1 and CDR2 (germline): KGHSH, LQKENI. CDR3 length: 17 residues. This chain's CDR3 is CAGSPGLAGAHGNEQFF. The CDR3 DNA reads TGTGCCGGCTCCCCGGGACTAGCGGGGGCCCATGGGAATGAGCAGTTCTTC.

The chain carries TRBV10-3 and TRBJ2-2, with a weak D call TRBD2 (6 bases). Germline CDR1 ENHRY, CDR2 SYGVKD. This CDR3 is built from 12 residues. The V and J ends lost 6 bases and 13 bases respectively, with 15 bases between them. The DNA for the CDR3 is TGTGCCATCAGCGATGGGGGGTTCGGGCTGTTTTTT. Its translation is CAISDGGFGLFF.

The V call is TRBV18, the J call TRBJ1-1; TRBD1 aligns across 8 bases. The V gene end was trimmed by 3 bases and the J gene end by 3 bases; junction bases not matched to a gene: 12. The CDR3 consists of 17 residues. Germline lookup yields CDR1 KGHSH and CDR2 LQKENI. CDR3 residues: CASSPLPGQGPDTEAFF. The DNA of the CDR3 is TGTGCCAGCTCACCTCTCCCTGGACAGGGCCCTGACACTGAAGCTTTCTTT. Full variable domain (outside the CDR3, taken from reference TRBV18 and TRBJ1-1): NAGVMQNPRHLVRRRGQEARLRCSPMKGHSHVYWYRQLPEEGLKFMVYLQKENIIDESGMPKERFSAEFPKEGPSILRIQQVVRGDSAAYFCASSPLPGQGPDTEAFFGQGTRLTVV.

The sample holds many counts of this clonotype. The chain employs TRBV12-3 or TRBV12-4 and TRBJ2-3; D possibly corresponds to TRBD2 (6 bases). Trimming took 4 bases from V and 9 from J, leaving 8 bases between them. The CDR3 is 11 amino acids. This chain's CDR3 is CASSSGGTQYF. CDR3 in DNA: TGTGCCAGCAGTTCCGGGGGAACGCAGTATTTT.

This clonotype was observed once. V and J are TRBV24-1 and TRBJ1-5, with a possible D match to TRBD1 (5 bases). V dropped 9 bases and J dropped 0 bases, with 11 bases sitting between them. The CDR3 runs 14 residues. The germline V gene has CDR1 KGHDR and CDR2 SFDVKD. In DNA form, the CDR3 reads TGTGCCACCGCGGGGCAATATAGCAATCAGCCCCAGCATTTT. Protein product: CATAGQYSNQPQHF.

This clonotype was counted between two and nine times. The chain joins TRBV28 to TRBJ2-5, with a possible D match to TRBD1 (5 bases). Germline V gives CDR1 MDHEN, CDR2 SYDVKM. CDR3 length: 14 amino acids. Deletions cut 7 bases from V and 6 bases from J, with 18 bases between. CDR3 sequence (DNA): TGTGCCAGCACTTCTGTGCAGGGAAAACAGACCCAGTACTTC. Protein sequence: CASTSVQGKQTQYF.